This T cell receptor (beta chain) stems from a study of T-cell reconstitution after alpha-beta-depleted transplantation in children. This clonotype occurred many times. Molecular barcoding with unique molecular identifiers was used for the TCRbeta library. TCRdb re-analysed the PCR reads in MiXCR, keeping a single row per CDR3 protein. The sample has about 600,000 distinct CDR3 sequences; 10% are singletons. The source is a human donor who donated a stem cell graft to a child with acute myeloid leukemia. Specimen: PBMCs from the stem cell graft donor, collected from the stem cell graft.

The CDR3 bases are TGTGCCAGCAGTTTAGGCGGGACAGGGAGCTACGAGCAGTACTTC. Its translation: CASSLGGTGSYEQYF. The chain couples TRBV27 to TRBJ2-7, with TRBD1 identical over 9 bases. Germline-derived CDR1 and CDR2 are MNHEY and SMNVEV (reference sequence). The CDR3 is made up of 15 amino acids. V dropped 2 bases and J dropped 3; count of bases not matched to a gene: 5.